This T cell receptor beta chain was retrieved from a study of T cells in Graves' hyperthyroidism and ophthalmopathy. Only a few counts were recorded for this clonotype. Amplification of TCR beta CDR3 regions used RNA as the template. The HTBI primer set was used in a first-round RT-PCR of the TCR CDR3. TCRdb called the multiplex PCR reads again in MiXCR, with one record for every CDR3 protein. The sample has 300,000 to 450,000 distinct CDR3 sequences; roughly 13% are singletons. Patients aged 18 to 65 had newly diagnosed hyperthyroidism that had lasted under 2 months. The germline gives CDR1 LNHDA, CDR2 SQIVND (reference sequence). The V gene lost 4 bases and the J gene lost 3 bases, with 12 bases spanning the gap. This CDR3 comprises 14 residues.

The V and J genes are TRBV19 and TRBJ1-2; the D gene is possibly TRBD1 (5 bases). The sample comprised blood. The TCR comes from a woman in her sixties or seventies with Graves' hyperthyroidism. The CDR3, as DNA: TGTGCCAGTAGTAAAGGGACGGCCGACTATGGCTACACCTTC. It codes for CASSKGTADYGYTF. The variable domain in full, completed from reference TRBV19 and TRBJ1-2, reads DGGITQSPKYLFRKEGQNVTLSCEQNLNHDAMYWYRQDPGQGLRLIYYSQIVNDFQKGDIAEGYSVSREKKESFPLTVTSAQKNPTAFYLCASSKGTADYGYTFGSGTRLTVV.